This is a list of T cell receptor beta chains from one sample in a study of shared clonotypes between healthy human individuals. Here immunoSEQ multiplex PCR was the method, and the copy in TCRdb shows in-frame clones only, minus some. The table records approximately 2.3 million clones, about 92% of them present only once. The material sequenced was naive CD4+ T cells from PBMCs. These receptors all stem from a man younger than 35 in good health. Some clones in this sample may be carry-over from other donors' samples. CDR3s include the opening cysteine and the closing phenylalanine or tryptophan. Each record gives: clone size, V gene, D gene, J gene, CDR3 protein, CDR3 DNA. D genes are given only for firm matches. Only part of the rows carry a size: once, few, many, or a class if the clone is expanded.

>.|TRBV7-9|.|TRBJ2-1
CASSYESPYNEQFF
TGTGCCAGCAGCTATGAATCCCCATACAATGAGCAGTTCTTC
>.|TRBV27|.|TRBJ2-7
CASSLIGGGYEQYF
TGTGCCAGCAGTCTTATAGGAGGGGGGTACGAGCAGTATTTC
>.|TRBV27|.|TRBJ1-5
CASSLGQGGQPQHF
TGTGCCAGCAGTTTAGGGCAGGGTGGTCAGCCCCAGCATTTT
>.|TRBV12-5|.|TRBJ1-2
CASGLDHTGTF
TGTGCTAGTGGTTTGGATCACACAGGGACCTTC
>.|TRBV6-6|TRBD1|TRBJ2-2
CASRAGTGGQWELFF
TGTGCCAGCAGGGCCGGGACAGGGGGCCAGTGGGAGCTGTTTTTT
>once|TRBV9|.|TRBJ1-2
CASSVIAANYGYTF
TGTGCCAGCAGCGTAATCGCAGCTAACTATGGCTACACCTTC
>.|TRBV7-3|TRBD2|TRBJ2-1
CASSLIGGFGRERINEQFF
TGTGCCAGCAGCTTAATAGGTGGGTTTGGGCGGGAGAGGATCAATGAGCAGTTCTTC
>.|TRBV7-3|.|TRBJ1-1
CASSLGHISMNTEAFF
TGTGCCAGCAGCTTAGGACACATTAGCATGAACACTGAAGCTTTCTTT
>.|TRBV5-4|TRBD1|TRBJ1-5
CASSQGTEDQPQHF
TGTGCCAGCAGCCAAGGGACAGAGGATCAGCCCCAGCATTTT
>.|TRBV19|.|TRBJ2-3
CASTPDSPLGDTQYF
TGTGCCAGTACCCCCGACAGTCCCCTGGGAGATACGCAGTATTTT
>once|TRBV5-8|.|TRBJ1-5
CASSPGPWQPQHF
TGTGCCAGCAGCCCCGGACCTTGGCAGCCCCAGCATTTT
>.|TRBV7-8|.|TRBJ1-4
CASSPGGGATNEKLFF
TGTGCCAGCAGCCCCGGGGGAGGTGCAACTAATGAAAAACTGTTTTTT
>.|TRBV7-3|.|TRBJ2-1
CASSPGANNEQFF
TGTGCCAGCAGCCCCGGAGCGAACAATGAGCAGTTCTTC
>.|TRBV6-4|TRBD2|TRBJ2-1
CASRPSGSSNEQFF
TGTGCCAGCAGACCGAGCGGGAGCTCCAATGAGCAGTTCTTC
>once|TRBV5-1|.|TRBJ2-2
CASSSPSLAGTNTGELFF
TGCGCCAGCAGCTCGCCCTCGTTGGCAGGGACGAACACCGGGGAGCTGTTTTTT
>.|TRBV6-5|TRBD2|TRBJ2-7
CASSPMAGRGYEQYF
TGTGCCAGCAGTCCTATGGCCGGGAGGGGTTACGAGCAGTACTTC
>.|TRBV5-4|TRBD2|TRBJ2-2
CASSLLSSGNTGELFF
TGTGCCAGCAGCTTGCTTTCTAGCGGTAACACCGGGGAGCTGTTTTTT
>.|TRBV27|.|TRBJ2-7
CASSPELEVPFHEQYF
TGTGCCAGCAGTCCCGAGCTGGAGGTGCCATTCCACGAGCAGTACTTC
>.|TRBV7-9|TRBD1|TRBJ1-3
CASSSGTGSNTIYF
TGTGCCAGCAGCTCCGGGACAGGGAGCAACACCATATATTTT
>.|TRBV6-5|.|TRBJ1-1
CASRTFTEAFF
TGTGCCAGCAGGACCTTCACTGAAGCTTTCTTT
>.|TRBV2|.|TRBJ1-4
CASSPRGGREKLFF
TGTGCCAGCAGTCCGAGGGGGGGGCGTGAAAAACTGTTTTTT
>few|TRBV2|.|TRBJ1-1
CASSEVGRTSTEAFF
TGTGCCAGCAGTGAAGTGGGTCGGACCAGCACTGAAGCTTTCTTT
>once|TRBV6-6|.|TRBJ1-2
CASSGQIYGYTF
TGTGCCAGCAGCGGACAGATCTATGGCTACACCTTC
>.|TRBV6-5|.|TRBJ2-2
CASSPRKANTGELFF
TGTGCCAGCAGCCCAAGAAAGGCGAACACCGGGGAGCTGTTTTTT
>.|TRBV11-1|.|TRBJ1-1
CASSLGGSLNTEAFF
TGTGCCAGCAGCTTAGGAGGCAGCTTGAACACTGAAGCTTTCTTT
>.|TRBV19|.|TRBJ1-2
CASSIAIGGASGYTF
TGTGCCAGTAGTATAGCCATAGGAGGAGCGTCCGGCTACACCTTC
>.|TRBV6-5|.|TRBJ2-7
CASSYDAGRTYEQYF
TGTGCCAGCAGTTACGATGCGGGACGAACCTACGAGCAGTACTTC
>.|TRBV28|.|TRBJ2-2
CASLTPGGTGELFF
TGTGCCAGTCTAACTCCCGGAGGGACCGGGGAGCTGTTTTTT
>.|TRBV28|.|TRBJ2-7
CASRGAVVPYEQYF
TGTGCCAGTCGTGGCGCGGTAGTTCCCTACGAGCAGTACTTC
>.|TRBV30|.|TRBJ1-3
CAWSFMRGNTIYF
TGTGCCTGGAGTTTTATGCGGGGAAACACCATATATTTT
>.|TRBV7-9|.|TRBJ1-4
CASSLGGPLEEKLFF
TGTGCCAGCAGCTTAGGGGGACCTCTAGAAGAAAAACTGTTTTTT
>.|TRBV7-3|.|TRBJ2-6
CASGYRAGPGANVLTF
TGTGCCAGCGGGTACAGGGCAGGCCCTGGGGCCAACGTCCTGACTTTC
>.|TRBV30|.|TRBJ2-3
CAWSGVPTNTQYF
TGTGCCTGGAGCGGCGTCCCCACAAATACGCAGTATTTT
>.|TRBV27|.|TRBJ1-2
CASSLNRDYGYTF
TGTGCCAGCAGTTTAAACAGAGACTATGGCTACACCTTC
>.|TRBV5-4|.|TRBJ2-3
CASSPDRDTQYF
TGTGCCAGCAGCCCTGACAGAGATACGCAGTATTTT
>.|TRBV25-1|.|TRBJ1-4
CASSGGQWGEKLFF
TGTGCCAGCAGTGGGGGGCAGTGGGGTGAAAAACTGTTTTTT
>.|TRBV7-9|TRBD1|TRBJ2-7
CASSLGRQGIHEQYF
TGTGCCAGCAGCTTAGGGAGACAGGGTATCCACGAGCAGTACTTC